Below are 4 T cell receptor beta chains sequenced from a single sample in a study of cytomegalovirus exposure and HLA in healthy donors (dated by TCRdb to 2017 to 2019). The library was made by the immunoSEQ multiplex PCR assay. This immuneACCESS table, as held by TCRdb, lists in-frame sequences with V and J called but not all clones. Of the missing ones, under half trace to an unresolved V gene in checked studies; the others have no known cause. The sample table holds 97,000 or so clones, of which approximately 88% were seen once. The ten largest clones take up under 4.5% of the sample. The sequenced sample was PBMCs. Source of these receptors: a woman aged 25 to 39 in good health and CMV-seronegative.

This clone has more than one count but fewer than ten. The chain recombines TRBV28 with TRBJ1-1; D perhaps matches TRBD1 (5 bases). Per germline, CDR1 MDHEN and CDR2 SYDVKM. V was clipped by 5 bases and J by 3 bases, with 13 bases between them. The length of the CDR3 is 14 residues. Written as DNA, the CDR3 is TGTGCCAGCAGTCTCGCGGGGGTTGACACTGAAGCTTTCTTT. This translates into CASSLAGVDTEAFF. Full variable domain (rest looked up from reference TRBV28 and TRBJ1-1): DVKVTQSSRYLVKRTGEKVFLECVQDMDHENMFWYRQDPGLGLRLIYFSYDVKMKEKGDIPEGYSVSREKKERFSLILESASTNQTSMYLCASSLAGVDTEAFFGQGTRLTVV.

The chain employs TRBV2 and TRBJ2-1; possible D gene TRBD2, 5 bases. Germline CDR1 SNHLY, CDR2 FYNNEI. The CDR3 consists of 15 residues. V was pared by 7 bases and J by 5 bases, with 18 bases between. The CDR3 region is CASTVGTSRDNEQFF. The CDR3 DNA is TGTGCCAGCACTGTGGGAACTAGTAGGGACAATGAGCAGTTCTTC.

The chain combines TRBV10-3 with TRBJ2-7; D may be TRBD1 (6 bases). CDR1 and CDR2 (germline): ENHRY, SYGVKD. The CDR3 is 15 amino acids. V was cut by 11 bases and J by 0 bases, with 20 bases left in between. The CDR3 bases are TGTGCCGTTCAGTGGGGGCGAGGGAGCTCCTACGAGCAGTACTTC. Its protein is CAVQWGRGSSYEQYF.

This chain joins TRBV5-8 and TRBJ2-7; the match to TRBD1 covers 7 bases. This CDR3 is 15 amino acids long. The J segment lost 1 base and the V segment lost 3 bases, leaving 7 bases of the junction unmatched. Germline V gives CDR1 SGHTS, CDR2 YDEGEE. CDR3 sequence: CASSWAYRGSYEQYF. In nucleotides, the CDR3 is TGTGCCAGCAGCTGGGCCTACAGGGGTTCCTACGAGCAGTACTTC.